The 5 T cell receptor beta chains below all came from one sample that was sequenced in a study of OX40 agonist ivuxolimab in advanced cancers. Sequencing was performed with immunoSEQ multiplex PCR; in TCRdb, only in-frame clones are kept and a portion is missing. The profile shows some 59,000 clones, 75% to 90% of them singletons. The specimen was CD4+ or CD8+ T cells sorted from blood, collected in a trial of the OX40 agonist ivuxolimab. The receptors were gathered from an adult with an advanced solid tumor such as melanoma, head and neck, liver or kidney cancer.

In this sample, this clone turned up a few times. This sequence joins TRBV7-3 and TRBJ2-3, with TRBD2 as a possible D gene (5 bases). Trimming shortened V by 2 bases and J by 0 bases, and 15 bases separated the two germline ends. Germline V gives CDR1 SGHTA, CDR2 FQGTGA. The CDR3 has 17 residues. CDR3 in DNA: TGTGCCAGCAGCTTAGTCCGATCCAGCGGAAGCACAGATACGCAGTATTTT. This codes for CASSLVRSSGSTDTQYF.

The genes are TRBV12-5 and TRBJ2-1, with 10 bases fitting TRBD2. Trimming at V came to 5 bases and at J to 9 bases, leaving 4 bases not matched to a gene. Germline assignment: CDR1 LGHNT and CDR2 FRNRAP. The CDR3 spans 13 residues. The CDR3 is CASGTKREGEQFF. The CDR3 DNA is TGTGCTAGTGGTACAAAGCGGGAGGGTGAGCAGTTCTTC.

Here the CDR3 reads CAISDPGLPNTEAFF. The CDR3 nucleotides are TGTGCCATCAGTGACCCGGGACTCCCGAACACTGAAGCTTTCTTT. The chain combines TRBV10-3 with TRBJ1-1, with a tentative D call TRBD1 (5 bases). The CDR3 has 15 residues. Looked up from germline, CDR1 is ENHRY and CDR2 is SYGVKD. V lost 3 bases, J lost 1 base, and 12 bases lay in between.

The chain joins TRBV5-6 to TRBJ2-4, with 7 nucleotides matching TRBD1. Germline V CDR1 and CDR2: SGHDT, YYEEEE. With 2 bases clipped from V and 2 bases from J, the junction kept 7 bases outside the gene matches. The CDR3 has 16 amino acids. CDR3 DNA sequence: TGTGCCAGCAGCTTAGACAGGGAATGGTCCAAAAACATTCAGTACTTC. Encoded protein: CASSLDREWSKNIQYF.

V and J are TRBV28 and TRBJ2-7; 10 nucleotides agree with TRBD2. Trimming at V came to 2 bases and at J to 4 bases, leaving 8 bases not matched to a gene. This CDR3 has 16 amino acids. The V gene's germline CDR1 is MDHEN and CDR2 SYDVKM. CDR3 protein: CASSLIASGSLYEQYF. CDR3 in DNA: TGTGCCAGCAGTTTAATCGCTAGCGGGAGTTTATACGAGCAGTACTTC. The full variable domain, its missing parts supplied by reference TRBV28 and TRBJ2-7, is DVKVTQSSRYLVKRTGEKVFLECVQDMDHENMFWYRQDPGLGLRLIYFSYDVKMKEKGDIPEGYSVSREKKERFSLILESASTNQTSMYLCASSLIASGSLYEQYFGPGTRLTVT.